The sequence of this T cell receptor (beta chain) was determined in a study of cytomegalovirus exposure and HLA in healthy donors. Trimming removed 5 bases from V and 4 bases from J, with 14 bases in between. Germline CDR1 is SNHLY and CDR2 is FYNNEI. The CDR3 sequence is 14 residues long. Vbeta (60) and Jbeta (13) primers were used in the PCR. Repertoires were generated with immunoSEQ multiplex PCR, while TCRdb's copy carries only in-frame clones and drops some. The sample consists of around 140,000 clones, approximately 82% of them appearing once. The receptor comes from a woman aged 40 to 49 in good health and CMV-seronegative. The rearrangement joins TRBV2 to TRBJ1-1; a weak D match, TRBD1 (6 bases). Sequencing was performed on PBMCs. DNA for the CDR3: TGTGCCAGCAGTCTAGAGACAGGAATCACTGAAGCTTTCTTT. Residues: CASSLETGITEAFF.